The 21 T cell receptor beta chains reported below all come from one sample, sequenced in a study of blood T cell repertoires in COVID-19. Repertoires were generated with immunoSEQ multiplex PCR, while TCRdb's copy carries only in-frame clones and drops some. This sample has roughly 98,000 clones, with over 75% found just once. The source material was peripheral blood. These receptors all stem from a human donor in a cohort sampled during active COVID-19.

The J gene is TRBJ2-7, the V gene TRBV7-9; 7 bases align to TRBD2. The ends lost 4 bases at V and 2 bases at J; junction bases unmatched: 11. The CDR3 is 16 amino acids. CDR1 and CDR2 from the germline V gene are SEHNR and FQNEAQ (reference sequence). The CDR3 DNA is TGTGCCAGCAGCTCGACCTTAGCGGGCATTACCTACGAGCAGTACTTC. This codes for CASSSTLAGITYEQYF.

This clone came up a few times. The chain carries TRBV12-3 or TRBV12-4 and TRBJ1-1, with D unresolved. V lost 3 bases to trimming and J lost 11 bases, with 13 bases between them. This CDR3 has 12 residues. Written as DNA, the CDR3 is TGTGCCAGCAGTTTTTACGAGGGAGTCGCTTTCTTT. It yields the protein CASSFYEGVAFF.

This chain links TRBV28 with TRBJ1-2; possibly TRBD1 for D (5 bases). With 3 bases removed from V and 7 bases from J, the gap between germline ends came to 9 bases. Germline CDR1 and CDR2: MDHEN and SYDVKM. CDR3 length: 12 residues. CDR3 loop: CASSFDQGGYTF. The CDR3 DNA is TGTGCCAGCAGTTTTGATCAGGGTGGCTACACCTTC.

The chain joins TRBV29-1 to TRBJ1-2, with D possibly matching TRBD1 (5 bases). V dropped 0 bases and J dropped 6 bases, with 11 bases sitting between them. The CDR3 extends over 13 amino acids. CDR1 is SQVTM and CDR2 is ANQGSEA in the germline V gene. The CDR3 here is CSVEDGRVNGYTF. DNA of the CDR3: TGCAGCGTTGAAGATGGCAGGGTCAATGGCTACACCTTC.

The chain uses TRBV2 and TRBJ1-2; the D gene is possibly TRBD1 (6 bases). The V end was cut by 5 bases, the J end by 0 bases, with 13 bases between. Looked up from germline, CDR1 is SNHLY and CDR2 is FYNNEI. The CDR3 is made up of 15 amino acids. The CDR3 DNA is TGTGCCAGCAGTTATTACAGGGACACTAACTATGGCTACACCTTC. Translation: CASSYYRDTNYGYTF.

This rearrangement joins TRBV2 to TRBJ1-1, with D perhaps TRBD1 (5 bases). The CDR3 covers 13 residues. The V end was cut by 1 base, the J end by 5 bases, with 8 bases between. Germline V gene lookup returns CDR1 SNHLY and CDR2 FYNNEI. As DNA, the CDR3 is TGTGCCAGCAGTGAAGGGGGGGAAACTGAAGCTTTCTTT. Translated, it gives CASSEGGETEAFF.

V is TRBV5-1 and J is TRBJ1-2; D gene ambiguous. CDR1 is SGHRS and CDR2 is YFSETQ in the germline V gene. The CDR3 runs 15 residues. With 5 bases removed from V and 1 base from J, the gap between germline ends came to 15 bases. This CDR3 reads CASRSGHQNNYGYTF. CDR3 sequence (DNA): TGCGCCAGCAGGTCAGGTCACCAGAATAACTATGGCTACACCTTC.

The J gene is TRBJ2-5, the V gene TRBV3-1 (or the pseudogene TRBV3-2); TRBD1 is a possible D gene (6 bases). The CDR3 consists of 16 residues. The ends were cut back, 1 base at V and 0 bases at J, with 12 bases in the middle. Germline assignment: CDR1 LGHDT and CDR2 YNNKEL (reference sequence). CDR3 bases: TGTGCCAGCAGCCAAGCCAGGACAGCGTACCAAGAGACCCAGTACTTC. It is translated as CASSQARTAYQETQYF.

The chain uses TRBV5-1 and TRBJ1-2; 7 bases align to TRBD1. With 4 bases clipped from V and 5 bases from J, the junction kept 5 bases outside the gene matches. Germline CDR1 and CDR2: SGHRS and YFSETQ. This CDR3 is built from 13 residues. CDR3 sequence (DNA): TGCGCCAGCAGCAGGGACAGCCTATATGGCTACACCTTC. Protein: CASSRDSLYGYTF.

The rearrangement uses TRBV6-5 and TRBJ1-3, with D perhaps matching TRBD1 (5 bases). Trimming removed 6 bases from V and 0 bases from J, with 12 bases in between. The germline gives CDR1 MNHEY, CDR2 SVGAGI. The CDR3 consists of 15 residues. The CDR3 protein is CASRPQGNSGNTIYF. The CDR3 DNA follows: TGTGCCAGCAGGCCCCAGGGCAACTCTGGAAACACCATATATTTT.

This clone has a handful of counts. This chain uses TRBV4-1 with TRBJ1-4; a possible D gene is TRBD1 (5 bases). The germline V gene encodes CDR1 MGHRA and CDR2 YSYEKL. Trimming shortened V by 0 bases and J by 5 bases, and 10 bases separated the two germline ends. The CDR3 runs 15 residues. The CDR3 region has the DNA TGCGCCAGCAGCCAAGATGGGGCAGGAAATGAAAAACTGTTTTTT. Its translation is CASSQDGAGNEKLFF.

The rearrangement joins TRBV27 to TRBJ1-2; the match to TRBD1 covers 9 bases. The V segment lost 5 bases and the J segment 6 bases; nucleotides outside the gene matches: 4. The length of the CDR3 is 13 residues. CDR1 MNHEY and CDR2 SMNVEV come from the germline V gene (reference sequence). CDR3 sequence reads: CASSPWTGDGYTF. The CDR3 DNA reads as TGTGCCAGCAGTCCCTGGACAGGGGATGGCTACACCTTC.

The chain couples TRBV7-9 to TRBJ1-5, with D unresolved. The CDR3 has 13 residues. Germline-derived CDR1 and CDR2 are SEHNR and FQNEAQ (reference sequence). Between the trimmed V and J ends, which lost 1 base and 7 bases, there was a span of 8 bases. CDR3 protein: CASSLGPGQPQHF. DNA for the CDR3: TGTGCCAGCAGCTTAGGTCCGGGACAGCCCCAGCATTTT.

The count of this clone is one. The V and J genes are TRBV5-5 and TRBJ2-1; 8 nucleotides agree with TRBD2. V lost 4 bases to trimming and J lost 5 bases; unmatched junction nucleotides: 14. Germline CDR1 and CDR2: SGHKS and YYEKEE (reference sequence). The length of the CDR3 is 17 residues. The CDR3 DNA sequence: TGTGCCAGCAGCCTCTTCTCCGGACTAGCTTTCAACAATGAGCAGTTCTTC. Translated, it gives CASSLFSGLAFNNEQFF. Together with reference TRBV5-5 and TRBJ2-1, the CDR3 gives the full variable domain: DAGVTQSPTHLIKTRGQQVTLRCSPISGHKSVSWYQQVLGQGPQFIFQYYEKEERGRGNFPDRFSARQFPNYSSELNVNALLLGDSALYLCASSLFSGLAFNNEQFFGPGTRLTVL.

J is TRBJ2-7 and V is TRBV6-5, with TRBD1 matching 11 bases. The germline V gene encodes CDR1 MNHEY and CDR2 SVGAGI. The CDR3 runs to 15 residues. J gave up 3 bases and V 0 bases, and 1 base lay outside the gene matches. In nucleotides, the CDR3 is TGTGCCAGCAGTTACTCCGGGACAGGGGGCTACGAGCAGTACTTC. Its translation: CASSYSGTGGYEQYF.

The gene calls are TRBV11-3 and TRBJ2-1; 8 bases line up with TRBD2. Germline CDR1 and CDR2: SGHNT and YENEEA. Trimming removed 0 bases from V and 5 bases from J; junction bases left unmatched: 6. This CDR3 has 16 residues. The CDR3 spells CASSLDWMRGDNEQFF. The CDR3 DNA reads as TGTGCCAGCAGCTTAGATTGGATGCGGGGGGACAATGAGCAGTTCTTC.

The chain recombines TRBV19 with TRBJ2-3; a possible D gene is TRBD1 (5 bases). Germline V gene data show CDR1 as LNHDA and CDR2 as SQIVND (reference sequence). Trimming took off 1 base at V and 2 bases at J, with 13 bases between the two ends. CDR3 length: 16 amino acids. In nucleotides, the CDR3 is TGTGCCAGTAGTATAGGGTCTGTCAGGGCCACAGATACGCAGTATTTT. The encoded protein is CASSIGSVRATDTQYF.

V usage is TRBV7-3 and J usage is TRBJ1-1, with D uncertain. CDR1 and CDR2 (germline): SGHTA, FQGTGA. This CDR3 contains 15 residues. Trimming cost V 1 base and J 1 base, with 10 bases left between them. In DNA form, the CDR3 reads TGTGCCAGCAGCTTAATGGGCTTAGGGAACACTGAAGCTTTCTTT. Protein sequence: CASSLMGLGNTEAFF.

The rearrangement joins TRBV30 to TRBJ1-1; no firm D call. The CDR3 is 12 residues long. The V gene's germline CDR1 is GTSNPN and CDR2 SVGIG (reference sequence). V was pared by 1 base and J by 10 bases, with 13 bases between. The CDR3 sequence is CAWSESWGAAFF. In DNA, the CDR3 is TGTGCCTGGAGTGAGTCTTGGGGAGCAGCTTTCTTT.

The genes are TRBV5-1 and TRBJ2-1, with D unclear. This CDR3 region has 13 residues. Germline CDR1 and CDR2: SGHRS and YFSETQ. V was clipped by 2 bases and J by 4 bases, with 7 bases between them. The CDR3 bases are TGCGCCAGCAGCTTCGAGGATTACAATGAGCAGTTCTTC. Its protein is CASSFEDYNEQFF.

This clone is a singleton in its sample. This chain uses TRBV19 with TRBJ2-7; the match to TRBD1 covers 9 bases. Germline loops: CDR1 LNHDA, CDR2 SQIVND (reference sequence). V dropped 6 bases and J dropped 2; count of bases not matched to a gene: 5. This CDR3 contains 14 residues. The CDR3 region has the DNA TGTGCCAGTAGAGGGACAGGGATGACCTACGAGCAGTACTTC. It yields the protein CASRGTGMTYEQYF.